This is a list of T cell receptor beta chains from one sample in a study of blood T cell repertoires in COVID-19. Clones were sequenced by immunoSEQ multiplex PCR, and TCRdb holds only the in-frame ones, with some missing. The table includes about 61,000 clones, around nine tenths detected once. The source material was peripheral blood. All receptors come from a woman between 50 and 59 years old with active or convalescent COVID-19. CDR3s include the opening cysteine and the closing phenylalanine or tryptophan. D genes are given only for firm matches. The size of a clone is reported for some rows only, either as once, few or many, or as a class for expanded clones.

size: -; D: TRBD2; J: TRBJ2-7; V: TRBV5-4; CDR3: CASSLWGLAGAYEQYF; DNA: TGTGCCAGCAGCTTGTGGGGACTAGCGGGGGCATACGAGCAGTACTTC
size: few; D: TRBD1; J: TRBJ2-7; V: TRBV2; CDR3: CASSDGTGGKYEQYF; DNA: TGTGCCAGCAGTGACGGGACAGGGGGAAAGTACGAGCAGTACTTC
size: -; D: -; J: TRBJ1-2; V: TRBV18; CDR3: CASSPRGESHYGYTF; DNA: TGTGCCAGCTCACCACGGGGGGAATCGCACTATGGCTACACCTTC
size: -; D: -; J: TRBJ1-2; V: TRBV6-1; CDR3: CASSEAVGGVYGYTF; DNA: TGTGCCAGCAGTGAAGCTGTGGGGGGAGTCTATGGCTACACCTTC
size: -; D: -; J: TRBJ2-7; V: TRBV9; CDR3: CASSVGWGRLSYEQYF; DNA: TGTGCCAGCAGCGTAGGTTGGGGGCGCTTATCCTACGAGCAGTACTTC
size: -; D: -; J: TRBJ2-1; V: TRBV5-1; CDR3: CASMTDKGYNEQFF; DNA: TGCGCCAGCATGACGGACAAGGGCTACAATGAGCAGTTCTTC
size: -; D: TRBD2; J: TRBJ2-7; V: TRBV6-5; CDR3: CASSLLAGGYYEQYF; DNA: TGTGCCAGCAGTTTATTAGCGGGAGGGTACTACGAGCAGTACTTC
size: -; D: -; J: TRBJ2-2; V: TRBV7-2; CDR3: CASRATGGLRGELFF; DNA: TGTGCCAGCAGAGCTACCGGGGGTTTGCGCGGGGAGCTGTTTTTT
size: -; D: TRBD2; J: TRBJ2-3; V: TRBV2; CDR3: CASSQLAGGLTDTQYF; DNA: TGTGCCAGCAGTCAACTAGCGGGAGGGTTGACAGATACGCAGTATTTT
size: -; D: TRBD2; J: TRBJ2-5; V: TRBV7-3; CDR3: CASSRTSGAQETQYF; DNA: TGTGCCAGCAGCCGGACTAGCGGGGCCCAAGAGACCCAGTACTTC
size: -; D: -; J: TRBJ1-5; V: TRBV2; CDR3: CASSGPGAAFNQPQHF; DNA: TGTGCCAGCAGTGGGCCTGGGGCAGCTTTCAATCAGCCCCAGCATTTT
size: -; D: -; J: TRBJ2-3; V: TRBV7-3; CDR3: CASSLMGLTDTQYF; DNA: TGTGCCAGCAGCTTAATGGGCCTCACAGATACGCAGTATTTT
size: many; D: TRBD1; J: TRBJ1-4; V: TRBV5-1; CDR3: CASSLQGASVGNEKLFF; DNA: TGCGCCAGCAGCTTACAGGGGGCGTCAGTCGGCAATGAAAAACTGTTTTTT
size: -; D: -; J: TRBJ1-1; V: TRBV7-3; CDR3: CASSPNSGAGTEAFF; DNA: TGTGCCAGCAGCCCAAACTCAGGGGCCGGCACTGAAGCTTTCTTT
size: -; D: -; J: TRBJ2-7; V: TRBV12-3/TRBV12-4; CDR3: CASSETAPYEQYF; DNA: TGTGCCAGCAGCGAGACAGCGCCCTACGAGCAGTACTTC
size: once; D: -; J: TRBJ2-3; V: TRBV29-1; CDR3: CSVGAASWADTQYF; DNA: TGCAGCGTTGGGGCGGCTAGCTGGGCAGATACGCAGTATTTT
size: -; D: -; J: TRBJ2-1; V: TRBV7-2; CDR3: CASSLLGSSYNEQFF; DNA: TGTGCCAGCAGCCTACTAGGTTCCTCCTACAATGAGCAGTTCTTC
size: -; D: TRBD2; J: TRBJ2-1; V: TRBV11-1; CDR3: CASTPRGAGGTEQFF; DNA: TGTGCCAGCACCCCTCGTGGAGCGGGAGGTACTGAGCAGTTCTTC
size: -; D: -; J: TRBJ2-7; V: TRBV10-1; CDR3: CASSEAHQGTYEQYF; DNA: TGCGCCAGCAGTGAAGCCCATCAGGGAACCTACGAGCAGTACTTC
size: -; D: -; J: TRBJ2-6; V: TRBV30; CDR3: CAWSEERNGANVLTF; DNA: TGTGCCTGGAGTGAGGAGAGGAATGGGGCCAACGTCCTGACTTTC
size: -; D: TRBD2; J: TRBJ2-3; V: TRBV25-1; CDR3: CASSGGLAGRRDTQYF; DNA: TGTGCCAGCAGTGGGGGACTAGCGGGTAGACGGGATACGCAGTATTTT
size: -; D: -; J: TRBJ2-1; V: TRBV27; CDR3: CASSLRLRAAYNEQFF; DNA: TGTGCCAGCAGTTTACGGTTGAGGGCTGCCTACAATGAGCAGTTCTTC
size: -; D: TRBD2; J: TRBJ2-3; V: TRBV2; CDR3: CASSERRGSDTQYF; DNA: TGTGCCAGCAGTGAAAGGCGGGGGTCAGATACGCAGTATTTT
size: -; D: TRBD2; J: TRBJ2-3; V: TRBV5-4; CDR3: CASSRRGGVTDTQYF; DNA: TGTGCCAGCAGCCGTCGGGGGGGGGTCACAGATACGCAGTATTTT
size: once; D: -; J: TRBJ2-1; V: TRBV2; CDR3: CASSEVQGRTLGNEQFF; DNA: TGTGCCAGCAGTGAAGTTCAGGGCCGGACCCTTGGCAATGAGCAGTTCTTC
size: few; D: TRBD2; J: TRBJ2-2; V: TRBV7-3; CDR3: CASSLMGLNTGELFF; DNA: TGTGCCAGCAGCTTAATGGGACTAAACACCGGGGAGCTGTTTTTT
size: -; D: TRBD2; J: TRBJ2-1; V: TRBV9; CDR3: CASSVSSGIRGLYNEQFF; DNA: TGTGCCAGCAGCGTATCTAGCGGCATAAGGGGATTATACAATGAGCAGTTCTTC
size: -; D: -; J: TRBJ1-4; V: TRBV29-1; CDR3: CSVDGLDSANEKLFF; DNA: TGCAGCGTTGATGGGCTGGATTCGGCTAATGAAAAACTGTTTTTT
size: -; D: -; J: TRBJ1-1; V: TRBV5-6; CDR3: CASSSAGTRNTEAFF; DNA: TGTGCCAGCAGCTCCGCCGGGACAAGGAACACTGAAGCTTTCTTT
size: once; D: -; J: TRBJ1-1; V: TRBV27; CDR3: CASSFVGGEAFF; DNA: TGTGCCAGCAGTTTCGTGGGGGGAGAAGCTTTCTTT
size: -; D: -; J: TRBJ1-2; V: TRBV5-1; CDR3: CASSPDSRWGYTF; DNA: TGCGCCAGCAGCCCGGACAGCCGGTGGGGCTACACCTTC
size: -; D: -; J: TRBJ2-3; V: TRBV18; CDR3: CASSPPGTDGGDTQYF; DNA: TGTGCCAGCTCACCACCAGGGACAGACGGGGGAGATACGCAGTATTTT
size: once; D: TRBD1; J: TRBJ1-1; V: TRBV19; CDR3: CASSMRTGSNTEAFF; DNA: TGTGCCAGTAGTATGAGGACAGGGTCGAACACTGAAGCTTTCTTT
size: many; D: TRBD1; J: TRBJ1-5; V: TRBV7-9; CDR3: CASSLTGVGQPQHF; DNA: TGTGCCAGCAGCTTAACAGGGGTCGGTCAGCCCCAGCATTTT
size: few; D: -; J: TRBJ2-5; V: TRBV30; CDR3: CAWSVGAGQETQYF; DNA: TGTGCCTGGAGTGTCGGTGCGGGACAAGAGACCCAGTACTTC
size: -; D: -; J: TRBJ2-2; V: TRBV7-3; CDR3: CASSLWASPGELFF; DNA: TGTGCCAGCAGCTTATGGGCTAGCCCCGGGGAGCTGTTTTTT
size: -; D: TRBD1; J: TRBJ1-6; V: TRBV30; CDR3: CAWNPTGQTNSPLHF; DNA: TGTGCCTGGAATCCCACGGGACAGACAAATTCACCCCTCCACTTT
size: few; D: -; J: TRBJ1-5; V: TRBV27; CDR3: CASSLLGQSHMGNQPQHF; DNA: TGTGCCAGCAGTTTACTCGGACAGTCCCACATGGGCAATCAGCCCCAGCATTTT
size: -; D: TRBD2; J: TRBJ2-1; V: TRBV27; CDR3: CASSLLAGASNEQFF; DNA: TGTGCCAGCAGTTTGCTAGCGGGAGCGAGCAATGAGCAGTTCTTC
size: -; D: TRBD2; J: TRBJ2-3; V: TRBV13; CDR3: CASSSRTSHDTQYF; DNA: TGTGCCAGCAGCTCCAGGACTAGCCACGATACGCAGTATTTT
size: -; D: TRBD2; J: TRBJ2-5; V: TRBV19; CDR3: CASSIVAAGERTQYF; DNA: TGTGCCAGTAGTATAGTTGCAGCGGGAGAACGGACCCAGTACTTC